This TCR beta chain was found in a study of shared T cell receptors in the human thymus. Assay used: immunoSEQ multiplex PCR; TCRdb lists only in-frame clones, some missing. Of roughly 700,000 clones listed, 88% are singletons. Germline assignment: CDR1 SGHRS and CDR2 YFSETQ. The CDR3 totals 13 residues. The V and J ends lost 2 bases and 6 bases respectively, with 12 bases between them. These data also featured in a second study, about human thymus T cells. From that study: The authors found apparently biased V and J gene usage in thymic and blood repertoires. Related reports documented highly overlapping thymic repertoires among unrelated individuals.

The V and J genes are TRBV5-1 and TRBJ2-7; D not resolved. This TCR was recovered from a boy in the first two years of life with a congenital heart defect. Material for sequencing was thymocytes. The CDR3 sequence: CASSFGGGGEQYF. CDR3 nucleotide sequence: TGCGCCAGCAGCTTCGGTGGCGGCGGCGAGCAGTACTTC.